This T cell receptor beta chain was sequenced for a study of shared clonotypes between healthy human individuals. Findings and limits, study-wide: Sequencing depth was expected to affect clonotype sharing among donors.

The assay was run at deep level. How the authors handled the data: Junction-only immunoSEQ data arrived without quality scores, meaning filtering differed. Clones were sequenced by immunoSEQ multiplex PCR, and TCRdb holds only the in-frame ones, with some missing. D and trimming come from the DNA, and the V and J calls and clone size come from that table. Of millions of clones in the sample, 90% to 95% are singletons; the top ten hold 0.13%. V was shortened by 0 bases and J by 4 bases, with 10 bases between the two germline ends. The V gene's germline CDR1 is WSHSY and CDR2 SAAADI. This CDR3 has 15 amino acids. On this clone itself: Its antigen remains unknown. Other nucleotide sequences from this sample produce the same CDR3.

The TCR originated in a young man in good health. The sequencing input was naive CD4+ T cells sorted from blood. Subset indicated: CD45RA+ positively selected. The rearrangement links TRBV10-2 to TRBJ1-5; TRBD1 is a possible D gene (6 bases). CDR3 protein: CASSESGGGNQPQHF. CDR3 sequence (DNA): TGCGCCAGCAGTGAGTCGGGAGGGGGGAATCAGCCCCAGCATTTT.